What follows are 30 T cell receptor beta chains derived from one specimen sequenced in a study of CXCR3-negative and CXCR3-positive naive CD8 T cells. Study conclusions and caveats: CXCR3-positive naive cells had TRB CDR3s that were more hydrophobic than CXCR3-negative naive cells had.

All TRB cDNA libraries came from 5' RACE performed with UMI labels. TCRdb processed the 5' RACE reads again and assigns one entry to each CDR3 protein, with no DNA. Across roughly 110,000 distinct CDR3 sequences, the top ten clones capture about 0.35% of the sample. Antigens of these TCRs are unknown. Sequenced input: naive CXCR3+ CD8+ T cells from blood. Subset described: CD45RO-CCR7+CD27+CD95- naive CD8+ T cells expressing CXCR3 (TNR3+). Receptors originate from a human donor in good health. Some clones in this sample may be carry-over from other donors' samples.

This CDR3 is CSVEGLAGVNEQYF. The V call is TRBV29-1, the J call TRBJ2-7; TCRdb indicates TRBD2, and absent DNA this call remains unverified. This CDR3 is built from 14 residues. Germline values: CDR1 SQVTM, CDR2 ANQGSEA.

The chain combines TRBV28 with TRBJ2-5; TCRdb's D call, TRBD2, is unchecked because there is no DNA. The germline V gene encodes CDR1 MDHEN and CDR2 SYDVKM. The CDR3 is made up of 16 amino acids. CDR3 sequence reads: CASSVLAGAHQETQYF.

V and J are TRBV7-9 and TRBJ2-1. CDR1 SEHNR and CDR2 FQNEAQ come from the germline V gene (reference sequence). The CDR3 spans 16 residues. This CDR3 is CASSPTRPSSYNEQFF.

The chain employs TRBV5-4 and TRBJ2-5; TCRdb's D gene call, TRBD2, goes unchecked for lack of DNA. The CDR3 spans 20 residues. CDR1 SGHNT and CDR2 YYREEE come from the germline V gene (reference sequence). CDR3 residues: CASSLASPGLAGGPGETQYF.

This chain uses TRBV6-5 with TRBJ2-7; TCRdb's D call of TRBD1 is untestable without DNA. CDR3 length: 13 residues. The germline V gene encodes CDR1 MNHEY and CDR2 SVGAGI. The CDR3 sequence is CASSLTGTREQYF.

This chain connects TRBV28 to TRBJ2-7; as DNA is missing, the TRBD1 call by TCRdb cannot be tested. CDR1 and CDR2 (germline): MDHEN, SYDVKM. This CDR3 contains 15 residues. CDR3 sequence: CASSFDVREFYEQYF.

This chain joins TRBV14 and TRBJ1-3. Germline CDR1 and CDR2: SGHDN and FVKESK. CDR3 length: 18 amino acids. CDR3 loop: CASSQDSISGYSGNTIYF.

The chain uses TRBV5-1 and TRBJ2-1; there is no DNA to check the TCRdb D call of TRBD2. This CDR3 has 16 residues. Germline V gene sequence: CDR1 SGHRS, CDR2 YFSETQ. The CDR3 region is CASSLELVVRSNEQFF. Together with reference TRBV5-1 and TRBJ2-1, the CDR3 gives the full variable domain: KAGVTQTPRYLIKTRGQQVTLSCSPISGHRSVSWYQQTPGQGLQFLFEYFSETQRNKGNFPGRFSGRQFSNSRSEMNVSTLELGDSALYLCASSLELVVRSNEQFFGPGTRLTVL.

The gene calls are TRBV5-1 and TRBJ2-7. This CDR3 is 13 amino acids long. Germline assignment: CDR1 SGHRS and CDR2 YFSETQ. The CDR3 here is CASRPDGTYEQYF.

The CDR3 reads CASSLAAGTYNEQFF. The chain is built from TRBV7-2 and TRBJ2-1; absent DNA, TCRdb's TRBD2 call cannot be checked. Germline V gene data show CDR1 as SGHTA and CDR2 as FQGNSA. The length of the CDR3 is 15 residues.

The chain employs TRBV5-4 and TRBJ2-3; TCRdb reports TRBD1, a call that lacks DNA to check it against. Looked up from germline, CDR1 is SGHNT and CDR2 is YYREEE (reference sequence). There are 18 residues in the CDR3. The CDR3 protein is CASSLNQIVGQAGDTQYF.

The genes are TRBV29-1 and TRBJ2-1; TCRdb selects TRBD2, and the lack of DNA leaves this call unchecked. The CDR3 is 15 amino acids. The germline gives CDR1 SQVTM, CDR2 ANQGSEA. CDR3 loop: CSVGRGGPLSNEQFF.

The V gene is TRBV28, the J gene TRBJ2-1; TCRdb calls TRBD2, which cannot be checked without DNA. CDR1 is MDHEN and CDR2 is SYDVKM in the germline V gene. The CDR3 extends over 17 amino acids. The CDR3: CASSLSLAGGSYNEQFF. The full variable domain, rest sourced from reference TRBV28 and TRBJ2-1, is DVKVTQSSRYLVKRTGEKVFLECVQDMDHENMFWYRQDPGLGLRLIYFSYDVKMKEKGDIPEGYSVSREKKERFSLILESASTNQTSMYLCASSLSLAGGSYNEQFFGPGTRLTVL.

The J gene is TRBJ1-1, the V gene TRBV7-8; the D call from TCRdb, TRBD1, cannot be confirmed without DNA. The CDR3 runs 19 residues. Germline lookup yields CDR1 SGHVS and CDR2 FQNEAQ. The CDR3 spells CASSLEYRGRGISDTEAFF.

The V gene is TRBV21-1, the J gene TRBJ2-7; the TCRdb call, TRBD1, lacks DNA for checking. TRBV21-1 is a listed pseudogene. The CDR3 sequence is 17 residues long. Here the CDR3 reads CASSSGSWGESVYEQYF.

This rearrangement joins TRBV28 to TRBJ2-5; TCRdb proposes TRBD2, but this gene call is untestable without DNA. Germline CDR1 MDHEN, CDR2 SYDVKM. The CDR3 is 19 amino acids. The CDR3: CASSTRTLKDKTSQETQYF. Variable domain in full (rest from reference TRBV28 and TRBJ2-5): DVKVTQSSRYLVKRTGEKVFLECVQDMDHENMFWYRQDPGLGLRLIYFSYDVKMKEKGDIPEGYSVSREKKERFSLILESASTNQTSMYLCASSTRTLKDKTSQETQYFGPGTRLLVL.

This sequence joins TRBV6-6 and TRBJ1-5; TCRdb's D call of TRBD1 is untestable without DNA. The germline CDR1 and CDR2 sequences are MNHNY and SVGAGI (reference sequence). This CDR3 comprises 15 residues. CDR3: CASSFYRDDNQPQHF.

V is TRBV29-1 and J is TRBJ1-2; TCRdb returns TRBD1, unconfirmable since there is no DNA. The CDR3 is 14 amino acids. Germline V gene data show CDR1 as SQVTM and CDR2 as ANQGSEA. The CDR3 sequence: CSDPKGDRGGGYTF.

J is TRBJ2-7 and V is TRBV29-1; TCRdb names TRBD2, which stays unverified in the absence of DNA. Germline V lookup: CDR1 SQVTM, CDR2 ANQGSEA. The CDR3 contains 13 residues. Here the CDR3 reads CSVVTSGSYEQYF.

The V call is TRBV18, the J call TRBJ2-2; TCRdb outputs TRBD1, but without DNA this stays unchecked. The CDR3 runs 13 residues. Germline V gene sequence: CDR1 KGHSH, CDR2 LQKENI. This CDR3 reads CASSPDWAWELFF.

The gene calls are TRBV27 and TRBJ1-1; the D call of TRBD1 rests on TCRdb alone, since no DNA is present to check it. The CDR3 is made up of 13 amino acids. Germline V lookup: CDR1 MNHEY, CDR2 SMNVEV (reference sequence). The CDR3 sequence is CASKTGGDTEAFF.

The genes are TRBV12-3 or TRBV12-4 and TRBJ2-1. This CDR3 is built from 15 residues. The CDR3 loop is CASSSSGKPYNEQFF.

This chain uses TRBV20-1 with TRBJ2-1. From germline, CDR1 is DFQATT and CDR2 SNEGSKA (reference sequence). There are 11 residues in the CDR3. CDR3 residues: CSALLVGEQFF.

This chain joins TRBV6-5 and TRBJ2-1; TCRdb returns TRBD1, unconfirmable since there is no DNA. The CDR3 has 15 amino acids. Germline V gene lookup returns CDR1 MNHEY and CDR2 SVGAGI. The CDR3 reads CASSRGTGAYNEQFF.

V is TRBV10-3 and J is TRBJ2-1; the D gene TCRdb calls, TRBD2, cannot be checked with no DNA. This CDR3 is 14 amino acids long. Germline V gene sequence: CDR1 ENHRY, CDR2 SYGVKD. The CDR3: CAARKVGSGYEQFF.

The chain has TRBV28 and TRBJ2-3; TCRdb proposes TRBD2, but this gene call is untestable without DNA. The CDR3 runs 17 residues. Germline V lookup: CDR1 MDHEN, CDR2 SYDVKM. The CDR3 sequence: CASSFLGTSGFTDTQYF.

The gene calls are TRBV28 and TRBJ2-7; as DNA is missing, the TRBD2 call by TCRdb cannot be tested. The CDR3 contains 15 residues. Germline-derived CDR1 and CDR2 are MDHEN and SYDVKM. CDR3 region: CASTSLRDGVYEQYF.

This chain connects TRBV7-2 to TRBJ2-7; there is no DNA to check the TCRdb D call of TRBD1. There are 14 residues in the CDR3. Germline lookup yields CDR1 SGHTA and CDR2 FQGNSA. This CDR3 is CASSGRGHSYEQYF.

The gene calls are TRBV20-1 and TRBJ2-5; the TCRdb call, TRBD2, lacks DNA for checking. Germline CDR1 and CDR2: DFQATT and SNEGSKA (reference sequence). The CDR3 is 18 amino acids. This chain's CDR3 is CSARDTGLAGGLSETQYF.

V is TRBV7-9 and J is TRBJ1-5; the TCRdb D gene call, TRBD1, has no DNA to confirm it. Germline CDR1 reads SEHNR; CDR2 reads FQNEAQ (reference sequence). The CDR3 consists of 17 residues. CDR3 loop: CASSSTGYRDSNQPQHF.